A single sample gave rise to the 30 T cell receptor beta chains below, sequenced in a study of blood T cell repertoires in COVID-19. Using immunoSEQ multiplex PCR, the repertoire was profiled, and TCRdb retains in-frame clones only, with some absent. The sample has over 200,000 clones, roughly 83% seen once. Sequenced: peripheral blood. The source of these receptors is a woman aged 70-85 years with active or convalescent COVID-19.

The J gene is TRBJ2-1, the V gene TRBV5-1; 8 bases line up with TRBD1. After removal of 4 bases from V and 4 bases from J, the junction contained 7 bases not matched to a gene. The CDR3 extends over 15 amino acids. Germline CDR1 SGHRS, CDR2 YFSETQ. CDR3 bases: TGCGCCAGCAGCCCAAGCACAGGGGGATACAATGAGCAGTTCTTC. It codes for CASSPSTGGYNEQFF.

The J gene is TRBJ2-3, the V gene TRBV5-1; 7 bases are shared with TRBD1. The CDR3 loop spans 13 amino acids. The germline V gene has CDR1 SGHRS and CDR2 YFSETQ. V dropped 4 bases and J dropped 4; count of bases not matched to a gene: 3. The CDR3 sequence: CASSLQGADTQYF. The CDR3 region has the DNA TGCGCCAGCAGCCTTCAGGGGGCAGATACGCAGTATTTT.

The count of this clone is one. The V and J genes are TRBV30 and TRBJ1-2, with 8 bases fitting TRBD1. J lost 8 bases, V lost 2 bases, and 7 bases had no gene match. Germline CDR1 GTSNPN, CDR2 SVGIG (reference sequence). The CDR3 contains 13 residues. The DNA for the CDR3 is TGTGCCTGGAGTTGGATCGGACAGGGAGGCTACACCTTC. Translated: CAWSWIGQGGYTF.

The genes are TRBV25-1 and TRBJ1-6, with no clear D. CDR1 and CDR2 from the germline V gene are MGHDK and SYGVNS. The CDR3 is 13 residues long. The V end lost 4 bases, the J end lost 6 bases, and 7 bases lay between the germline ends. For the CDR3, the DNA is TGTGCCAGCAGTGCCAGTCTTAATTCACCCCTCCACTTT. Translation gives CASSASLNSPLHF.

The chain links TRBV12-3 or TRBV12-4 to TRBJ2-7; D might be TRBD1 (6 bases). The CDR3 is 13 amino acids. V lost 3 bases to trimming and J lost 3 bases, with 9 bases between them. The CDR3 DNA reads TGTGCCAGCAGTTTTACAGGGAACTACGAGCAGTACTTC. Its translation is CASSFTGNYEQYF.

The chain employs TRBV27 and TRBJ1-1; D is unclear. The germline V gene encodes CDR1 MNHEY and CDR2 SMNVEV (reference sequence). This CDR3 spans 14 amino acids. V was clipped by 2 bases and J by 1 base, with 8 bases between them. The CDR3 region has the DNA TGTGCCAGCAGTTTAGGTTGGAGGAACACTGAAGCTTTCTTT. Protein product: CASSLGWRNTEAFF.

The chain is built from TRBV2 and TRBJ2-2; D is possibly TRBD1 (6 bases). CDR1 is SNHLY, CDR2 FYNNEI, per germline. This CDR3 spans 14 amino acids. Trimming took 8 bases from V and 4 from J, leaving 14 bases between them. The CDR3 spells CASLSGTFTGELFF. DNA of the CDR3: TGTGCCAGCCTTTCCGGGACATTCACCGGGGAGCTGTTTTTT.

The V call is TRBV4-1, the J call TRBJ1-2; 7 bases map to TRBD1. This CDR3 is built from 14 residues. J gave up 4 bases and V 6 bases, and 8 bases lay outside the gene matches. The germline V gene encodes CDR1 MGHRA and CDR2 YSYEKL. This chain's CDR3 is CASSRERQGYGYTF. CDR3 nucleotide sequence: TGCGCCAGCAGTCGAGAAAGACAGGGCTATGGCTACACCTTC.

The chain employs TRBV9 and TRBJ2-3; a weak D match, TRBD2 (6 bases). The CDR3 contains 16 residues. Trimming shortened V by 4 bases and J by 0 bases, and 15 bases separated the two germline ends. The V gene's germline CDR1 is SGDLS and CDR2 YYNGEE. CDR3: CASSMLAEISTDTQYF. CDR3 bases: TGTGCCAGCAGCATGTTAGCGGAGATAAGCACAGATACGCAGTATTTT.

The chain links TRBV2 to TRBJ2-7; 7 bases align to TRBD2. CDR1 SNHLY and CDR2 FYNNEI come from the germline V gene. The CDR3 covers 15 residues. The junction had 7 bases not matched to a gene; V was cut back by 3 bases and J by 2 bases. The chain's CDR3 is CASSEARGLTYEQYF. In DNA, the CDR3 is TGTGCCAGCAGTGAGGCCCGGGGACTAACCTACGAGCAGTACTTC.

CDR3 residues: CATSRLQQGEQYF. CDR3 DNA sequence: TGTGCCACCAGCAGACTACAGCAGGGCGAGCAGTACTTC. V usage is TRBV15 and J usage is TRBJ2-7, with D tentatively TRBD1 (5 bases). The germline V gene encodes CDR1 LNHNV and CDR2 YYDKDF (reference sequence). The V gene lost 2 bases and the J gene lost 6 bases, with 11 bases spanning the gap. The length of the CDR3 is 13 residues.

This clone was seen only a few times. The genes are TRBV6-2 or TRBV6-3 and TRBJ2-1, with 7 bases fitting TRBD2. This CDR3 region has 18 residues. CDR1 and CDR2 from the germline V gene are MNHEY and SVGEGT. Trimming cost V 0 bases and J 1 base; bases outside gene matches: 9. Written as DNA, the CDR3 is TGTGCCAGCAGTTACTCGACGGGGGGTCCTCCTTCCTACAATGAGCAGTTCTTC. This translates into CASSYSTGGPPSYNEQFF.

This sequence joins TRBV13 and TRBJ1-6, with 7 bases that match TRBD1. The CDR3 has 16 amino acids. Trimming at V came to 5 bases and at J to 7 bases, leaving 11 bases not matched to a gene. Germline V gives CDR1 PRHDT, CDR2 FYEKMQ (reference sequence). The CDR3 sequence: CASSVTTGTANSPLHF. The CDR3, as DNA: TGTGCCAGCAGCGTCACCACCGGGACAGCGAATTCACCCCTCCACTTT.

V and J are TRBV6-2 or TRBV6-3 and TRBJ2-7, with D tentatively TRBD2 (5 bases). V was pared by 5 bases and J by 1 base, with 18 bases between. The CDR3 has 16 amino acids. The germline V gene has CDR1 MNHEY and CDR2 SVGEGT. The CDR3 nucleotides read TGTGCCAGCAGTAACCCCCGGACTTATCTATCCTACGAGCAGTACTTC. Its protein product is CASSNPRTYLSYEQYF.

The chain uses TRBV11-1 and TRBJ1-2; D might be TRBD1 (5 bases). This CDR3 has 14 residues. CDR1 and CDR2 from the germline V gene are SGHAT and FQDESV (reference sequence). Trimming removed 5 bases from V and 1 base from J, with 11 bases in between. Written as DNA, the CDR3 is TGTGCCAGCAGCCCCGGGACTTTTAACTATGGCTACACCTTC. Translated: CASSPGTFNYGYTF.

The rearrangement joins TRBV29-1 to TRBJ2-3, with TRBD1 as a possible D gene (5 bases). This CDR3 comprises 16 residues. V dropped 5 bases and J dropped 2 bases, with 20 bases sitting between them. CDR1 is SQVTM, CDR2 ANQGSEA, per germline. CDR3 loop: CSVRGEPASSTDTQYF. CDR3 coding DNA: TGCAGCGTTAGGGGCGAGCCGGCCTCTTCCACAGATACGCAGTATTTT.

The chain has TRBV5-8 and TRBJ2-3; 7 nucleotides agree with TRBD2. There are 15 residues in the CDR3. Germline V gene data show CDR1 as SGHTS and CDR2 as YDEGEE. The ends lost 7 bases at V and 1 base at J; junction bases unmatched: 9. The CDR3 DNA reads TGTGCCAGCCACAAGCGGGACGTTCGCACAGATACGCAGTATTTT. It encodes CASHKRDVRTDTQYF.

The chain has TRBV7-8 and TRBJ2-7, with D tentatively TRBD1 (5 bases). CDR3 length: 16 amino acids. The germline V gene encodes CDR1 SGHVS and CDR2 FQNEAQ. The V end lost 3 bases, the J end lost 1 base, and 16 bases lay between the germline ends. CDR3 coding DNA: TGTGCCAGCAGCTTGGTTAGAGAACAGGCTTCCTACGAGCAGTACTTC. It specifies CASSLVREQASYEQYF.

The V gene is TRBV12-5, the J gene TRBJ1-3; 8 nucleotides line up with TRBD1. Germline V gene lookup returns CDR1 LGHNT and CDR2 FRNRAP. The ends lost 1 base at V and 4 bases at J; junction bases unmatched: 3. The CDR3 is made up of 15 amino acids. The CDR3 DNA reads as TGTGCTAGTGGTTTGGGGACAGGGTTAGGAAACACCATATATTTT. Protein product: CASGLGTGLGNTIYF.

The genes are TRBV5-1 and TRBJ1-6; D is perhaps TRBD1 (6 bases). CDR3 length: 15 amino acids. The V end was cut by 0 bases, the J end by 10 bases, with 14 bases between. From germline, CDR1 is SGHRS and CDR2 YFSETQ. The CDR3 DNA sequence: TGCGCCAGCAGCTTGGGAGGGGGTGAACGGTCACCCCTCCACTTT. Amino acids: CASSLGGGERSPLHF.

The chain carries TRBV5-4 and TRBJ2-5; 11 bases match TRBD2. CDR3 length equals 15 residues. Per the germline V gene, CDR1 is SGHNT and CDR2 is YYREEE (reference sequence). V was clipped by 1 base and J by 5 bases; unmatched bases: 4. The CDR3 DNA follows: TGTGCCAGCAGCTTGCGAACTAGCGGGAGTGAGACCCAGTACTTC. It codes for CASSLRTSGSETQYF. Combining the CDR3 with reference TRBV5-4 and TRBJ2-5 gives the whole variable domain ETGVTQSPTHLIKTRGQQVTLRCSSQSGHNTVSWYQQALGQGPQFIFQYYREEENGRGNFPPRFSGLQFPNYSSELNVNALELDDSALYLCASSLRTSGSETQYFGPGTRLLVL.

This chain connects TRBV5-1 to TRBJ1-2; D remains ambiguous. Trimming removed 1 base from V and 3 bases from J, with 7 bases in between. Germline V lookup: CDR1 SGHRS, CDR2 YFSETQ. This CDR3 region has 13 residues. The CDR3 nucleotides read TGCGCCAGCAGCTTGAACGGGGACTATGGCTACACCTTC. Protein sequence: CASSLNGDYGYTF.

The rearrangement links TRBV27 to TRBJ1-2; D is possibly TRBD1 (5 bases). CDR1 and CDR2 from the germline V gene are MNHEY and SMNVEV (reference sequence). The V gene lost 8 bases and the J gene lost 4 bases, with 17 bases spanning the gap. This CDR3 spans 14 amino acids. The CDR3: CASGLPGRVYGYTF. The CDR3 coding sequence is TGTGCCAGCGGCCTACCGGGCAGGGTCTATGGCTACACCTTC.

The genes are TRBV12-5 and TRBJ2-7; 11 positions match TRBD1. Germline loops: CDR1 LGHNT, CDR2 FRNRAP. The CDR3 totals 16 residues. V trimming: 3 bases; J trimming: 6 bases; junction bases outside the gene matches: 10. The CDR3 protein is CASGFGSGQGASEQYF. The CDR3 region has the DNA TGTGCTAGTGGTTTCGGTTCAGGACAGGGGGCGTCCGAGCAGTACTTC.

This sequence joins TRBV28 and TRBJ2-7, with 7 bases identical to TRBD2. With V trimmed by 4 bases and J by 3 bases, 9 bases remained unmatched. Looked up from germline, CDR1 is MDHEN and CDR2 is SYDVKM. The CDR3 runs to 15 residues. DNA for the CDR3: TGTGCCAGCAGTTCAAGCGGCGGCGGGAGCTACGAGCAGTACTTC. Encoded protein: CASSSSGGGSYEQYF.

The CDR3 loop reads CATSRVGAVNEQFF. DNA for the CDR3: TGTGCCACCAGTCGGGTGGGGGCGGTAAATGAGCAGTTCTTC. This chain joins TRBV24-1 and TRBJ2-1; tentative D call: TRBD1 (6 bases). Germline V gives CDR1 KGHDR, CDR2 SFDVKD. The CDR3 is made up of 14 amino acids. V was cut by 6 bases and J by 7 bases, with 15 bases left in between.

About this clone: The same CDR3 arises from other DNA sequences in this sample as well. The chain uses TRBV9 and TRBJ2-5, with 10 bases aligning to TRBD2. In germline, CDR1 is SGDLS, CDR2 YYNGEE. With V trimmed by 0 bases and J by 5 bases, 4 bases remained unmatched. The CDR3 totals 15 residues. The CDR3 sequence: CASSVDSGGRETQYF. The CDR3 DNA sequence: TGTGCCAGCAGCGTAGATAGCGGGGGGCGGGAGACCCAGTACTTC.

This clone is a singleton in its sample. Other nucleotide sequences from this sample produce the same CDR3. V is TRBV7-6 and J is TRBJ2-3, with 7 bases fitting TRBD1. In germline, CDR1 is SGHVS, CDR2 FNYEAQ. The trim removed 5 bases at V and 0 bases at J, leaving 2 bases unmatched. This CDR3 has 14 residues. The CDR3 is CASSRDSSTDTQYF. CDR3 bases: TGTGCCAGCAGCCGGGACAGCAGCACAGATACGCAGTATTTT.

CDR3 residues: CASNGAAHNEQFF. The CDR3 nucleotides are TGTGCCAGCAATGGGGCCGCCCACAATGAGCAGTTCTTC. The V call is TRBV25-1, the J call TRBJ2-1; D possibly corresponds to TRBD1 (5 bases). Looked up from germline, CDR1 is MGHDK and CDR2 is SYGVNS. The CDR3 sequence is 13 residues long. Trimming took off 7 bases at V and 5 bases at J, with 12 bases between the two ends.

This clone has only one observation. The J gene is TRBJ1-2, the V gene TRBV28; possible D gene TRBD1, 5 bases. Germline V gene sequence: CDR1 MDHEN, CDR2 SYDVKM. The CDR3 consists of 11 residues. Deletions cut 8 bases from V and 8 bases from J, with 12 bases between. The DNA for the CDR3 is TGTGCCAGCTCAGGGAACCGCGGCTACACCTTC. It translates to CASSGNRGYTF.